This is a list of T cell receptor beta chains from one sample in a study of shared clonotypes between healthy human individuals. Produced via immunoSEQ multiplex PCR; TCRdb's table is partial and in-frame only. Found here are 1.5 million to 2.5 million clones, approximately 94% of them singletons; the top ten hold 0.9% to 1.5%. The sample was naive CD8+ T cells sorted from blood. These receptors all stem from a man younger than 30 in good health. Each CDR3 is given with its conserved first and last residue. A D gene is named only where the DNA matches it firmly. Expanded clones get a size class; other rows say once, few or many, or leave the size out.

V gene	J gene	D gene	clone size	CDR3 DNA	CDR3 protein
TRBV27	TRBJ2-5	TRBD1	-	TGTGCCAGCAGTTTAGGGACAGGGGTCCAAGAGACCCAGTACTTC	CASSLGTGVQETQYF
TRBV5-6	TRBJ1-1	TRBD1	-	TGTGCCAGCAGCTTTGGGTGGGACAGGATGAACACTGAAGCTTTCTTT	CASSFGWDRMNTEAFF
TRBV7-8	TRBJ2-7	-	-	TGTGCCAGCAGCACTAGGGCCCCCTACGAGCAGTACTTC	CASSTRAPYEQYF
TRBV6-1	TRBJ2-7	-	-	TGTGCCAGCAGTGAAGTAGATGGGGTGTGGGGCTACGAGCAGTACTTC	CASSEVDGVWGYEQYF
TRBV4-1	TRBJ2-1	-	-	TGCGCCAGCAGCCCCCACGGAACTAGCTTATACAATGAGCAGTTCTTC	CASSPHGTSLYNEQFF
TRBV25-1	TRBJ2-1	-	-	TGTGCCAGCGCTCTCGGGACATTTTACAATGAGCAGTTCTTC	CASALGTFYNEQFF
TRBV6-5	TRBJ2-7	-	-	TGTGCCAGCAGTTACTCGTCCCCTAGCTACGAGCAGTACTTC	CASSYSSPSYEQYF
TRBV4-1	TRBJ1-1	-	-	TGCGCCAGCAGCCAAGAAGCAGGAGCCTTGAACACTGAAGCTTTCTTT	CASSQEAGALNTEAFF
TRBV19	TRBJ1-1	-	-	TGTGCCAGTAGCCCAGGGATCATGAACACTGAAGCTTTCTTT	CASSPGIMNTEAFF
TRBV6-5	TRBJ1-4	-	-	TGTGCCAGCAGTTACAGCCTTAATGAAAAACTGTTTTTT	CASSYSLNEKLFF
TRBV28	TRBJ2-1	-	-	TGTGCCAGCAGTCCTGGGACTCATTATAGCTCCTACAATGAGCAGTTCTTC	CASSPGTHYSSYNEQFF
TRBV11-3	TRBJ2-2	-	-	TGTGCCAGCAGCTTAGGGTCGCGTGGGGAGCTGTTTTTT	CASSLGSRGELFF
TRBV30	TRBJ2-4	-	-	TGTGCCTGGAGTGCGGACTTAGAGGGGTTATTGGACATTCAGTACTTC	CAWSADLEGLLDIQYF
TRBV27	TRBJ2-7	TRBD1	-	TGTGCCAGCAGTTCGGGGACAGAATACGAGCAGTACTTC	CASSSGTEYEQYF
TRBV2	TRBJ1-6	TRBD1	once	TGTGCCAGCAACCCACCGGGACAGTATAATTCACCCCTCCACTTT	CASNPPGQYNSPLHF
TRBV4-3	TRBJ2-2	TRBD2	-	TGCGCCAGCAGCCAAGAATGGCTAGCGGGTTCGAACACCGGGGAGCTGTTTTTT	CASSQEWLAGSNTGELFF
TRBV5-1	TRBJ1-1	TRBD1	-	TGCGCCAGCAGCTTGGCCCGGACAGGCCCTGAAGCTTTCTTT	CASSLARTGPEAFF
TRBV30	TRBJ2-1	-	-	TGTGCCTGGAGTGTCAAGGGTAGCTCCTACAATGAGCAGTTCTTC	CAWSVKGSSYNEQFF
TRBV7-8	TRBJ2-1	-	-	TGTGCCAGCAGCGACGGGTTATACAATGAGCAGTTCTTC	CASSDGLYNEQFF
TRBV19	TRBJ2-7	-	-	TGTGCCAGCCCACGTCAGCTCTTAGGGGGAGTCTACGAGCAGTACTTC	CASPRQLLGGVYEQYF
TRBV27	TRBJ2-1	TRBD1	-	TGTGCCAGCAGTATCGACAGGGTCGGCGATGAGCAGTTCTTC	CASSIDRVGDEQFF
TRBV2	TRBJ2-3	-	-	TGTGCCAGCAGTGAGCCGGGCCGAGGCCCAGATACGCAGTATTTT	CASSEPGRGPDTQYF
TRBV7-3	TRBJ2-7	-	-	TGTGCCAGCAGCTCGGGGGATTCCTACGAGCAGTACTTC	CASSSGDSYEQYF
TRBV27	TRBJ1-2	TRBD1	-	TGTGCCAGCAGTTTATCCCCAGGGGGCTTAGGTGGCTACACCTTC	CASSLSPGGLGGYTF
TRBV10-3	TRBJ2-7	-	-	TGTGCCATCCGGACCGCCTCCTACGAGCAGTACTTC	CAIRTASYEQYF
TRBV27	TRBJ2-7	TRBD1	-	TGTGCCAGCGGGGGGACAGGGAAATGGTACGAGCAGTACTTC	CASGGTGKWYEQYF
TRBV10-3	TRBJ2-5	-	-	TGTGCCATCAGTGTAGGGGGTCCAGAGACCCAGTACTTC	CAISVGGPETQYF
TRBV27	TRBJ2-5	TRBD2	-	TGTGCCAGCAGTTCGGGAGGAGAGACCCAGTACTTC	CASSSGGETQYF
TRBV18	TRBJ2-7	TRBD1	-	TGTGCCAGCTCACCTGAGTTTACAGGGGGCTACGAGCAGTACTTC	CASSPEFTGGYEQYF
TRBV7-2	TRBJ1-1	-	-	TGTGCCAGCAGCTCCCCGGAAAACACTGAAGCTTTCTTT	CASSSPENTEAFF
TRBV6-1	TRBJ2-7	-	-	TGTGCCAGCAGAGCGGACAGTGTTTTCCACGAGCAGTACTTC	CASRADSVFHEQYF
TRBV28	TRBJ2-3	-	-	TGTGCCAGCAGTGGGGCCGGGGGACCCACAGATACGCAGTATTTT	CASSGAGGPTDTQYF
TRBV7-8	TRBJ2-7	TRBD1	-	TGTGCCAGCAGCTTGGGACAGGGGGCTCCCTACGAGCAGTACTTC	CASSLGQGAPYEQYF
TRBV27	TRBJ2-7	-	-	TGTGCCAGCAGCGTTACAGATGCGATGGCCTACGAGCAGTACTTC	CASSVTDAMAYEQYF
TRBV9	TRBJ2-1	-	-	TGTGCCAGCAGCGCCCTAGGGTACAATGAGCAGTTCTTC	CASSALGYNEQFF
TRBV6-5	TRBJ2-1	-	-	TGTGCCAGCAGATCCTTCGGAAATGAGCAGTTCTTC	CASRSFGNEQFF
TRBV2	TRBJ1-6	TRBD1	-	TGTGCCAGCAGGGGACAGGGGAATTCACCCCTCCACTTT	CASRGQGNSPLHF
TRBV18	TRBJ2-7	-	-	TGTGCCAGCTCACCACCGGAAGTCAGACCCCTCGAGCAGTACTTC	CASSPPEVRPLEQYF
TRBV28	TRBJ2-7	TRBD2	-	TGTGCCAGCAGTTTTCTGGGGTTGCGGGAGTCTTCCTACGAGCAGTACTTC	CASSFLGLRESSYEQYF
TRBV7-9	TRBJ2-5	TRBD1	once	TGTGCCAGCAGCTTGTCCGGGACAGGGTTAGAGACCCAGTACTTC	CASSLSGTGLETQYF
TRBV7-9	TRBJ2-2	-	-	TGTGCCAGCAGCTTAGTGCTAGCGATAACCGGGGAGCTGTTTTTT	CASSLVLAITGELFF
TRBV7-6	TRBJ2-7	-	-	TGTGCCAGCAGCTTAGAAGCTAGTCGGACCTACGAGCAGTACTTC	CASSLEASRTYEQYF
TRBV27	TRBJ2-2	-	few	TGTGCCAGCAGGGCTGGGGTAGCGAACACCGGGGAGCTGTTTTTT	CASRAGVANTGELFF
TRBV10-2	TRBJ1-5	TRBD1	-	TGCGCCAGCAGTGGGACAGGGTATAATCAGCCCCAGCATTTT	CASSGTGYNQPQHF
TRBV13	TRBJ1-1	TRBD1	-	TGTGCCAGCAGCTCAGGGACAGGGATTAACACTGAAGCTTTCTTT	CASSSGTGINTEAFF
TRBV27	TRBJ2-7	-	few	TGTGCCAGCAGTTTAACAGGGACCTACGAGCAGTACTTC	CASSLTGTYEQYF
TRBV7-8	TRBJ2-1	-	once	TGTGCCAGCAGCCACAATGAGCAGTTCTTC	CASSHNEQFF
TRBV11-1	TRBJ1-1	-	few	TGTGCCAGCAGCGTGGGACAGAACACTGAAGCTTTCTTT	CASSVGQNTEAFF
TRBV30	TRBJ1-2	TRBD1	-	TGTGCCTGGAGTTTGGGACAGGGACTAGGCTATGGCTACACCTTC	CAWSLGQGLGYGYTF
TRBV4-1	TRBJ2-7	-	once	TGCGCCAGCAGCCATCGTGAGTCGGGGTCCTACGAGCAGTACTTC	CASSHRESGSYEQYF
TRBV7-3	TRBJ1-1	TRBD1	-	TGTGCCAGCAGCCTACAGGGGGGGTACACTGAAGCTTTCTTT	CASSLQGGYTEAFF
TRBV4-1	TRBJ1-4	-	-	TGCGCCAGCAGCCAACGAGCAACGGTTAGGGCTAATGAAAAACTGTTTTTT	CASSQRATVRANEKLFF
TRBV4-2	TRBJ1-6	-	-	TGTGCCAGCAGCCAAGAAACAGGGAACAATTCACCCCTCCACTTT	CASSQETGNNSPLHF
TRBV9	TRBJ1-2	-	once	TGTGCCAGCAGCCCCCCACGGATAAACTATGGCTACACCTTC	CASSPPRINYGYTF
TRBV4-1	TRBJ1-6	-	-	TGCGCCAGCAGCCAAGGGGGAGAGAGCTCCTATAATTCACCCCTCCACTTT	CASSQGGESSYNSPLHF
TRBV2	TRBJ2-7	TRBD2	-	TGTGCCAGCAGCAGACTAGCGGGAGGGCTATACGAGCAGTACTTC	CASSRLAGGLYEQYF